This T cell receptor beta chain was obtained from a study of graft-versus-host responses after intestinal transplantation. Across the study: Recipients had transplants, and these were multivisceral, liver-intestinal, or isolated intestinal. Every recipient underwent anti-thymocyte globulin induction, then tacrolimus and steroids for roughly 3 years. Regarding the study as a whole: High graft-versus-host to host-versus-graft clonal ratios were seen in allografts of patients with graft-donor T cell macrochimerism. GvH clonotypes were identified within recipient marrow, with a subset emerging first in ileum or blood.

The method was immunoSEQ multiplex PCR; TCRdb's version includes in-frame clones alone and lacks a portion of them. The table includes tens of thousands of clones, about 94% detected once. As concerns this clone: What it binds is unknown.

Per the germline V gene, CDR1 is SNHLY and CDR2 is FYNNEI. V lost 4 bases to trimming and J lost 4 bases, with 11 bases between them. This CDR3 region has 14 residues. The V and J genes are TRBV2 and TRBJ1-5; maybe TRBD1 (5 bases). The specimen was unstimulated CD4+ T cells sorted from spleen or lymph node cells, collected before transplant. The sequence derives from a human donor who was the organ donor for an intestinal transplant. The CDR3 loop reads CASSVTGGNQPQHF. The CDR3 DNA is TGTGCCAGCAGTGTTACCGGGGGTAATCAGCCCCAGCATTTT.